Below are 22 T cell receptor beta chains sequenced from a single sample in a study of shared clonotypes between healthy human individuals. Generated by immunoSEQ multiplex PCR, the TCRdb table keeps only in-frame clones and is missing some. The sample has some 2 million clones; 95% are singletons. The sequenced material came from naive CD4+ T cells sorted from blood. As for subset: CD45RA+ positively selected. The origin of the receptors is a man in his late teens or twenties in good health.

V usage is TRBV11-2 and J usage is TRBJ2-7; D is unresolved. Germline V gene data show CDR1 as SGHAT and CDR2 as FQNNGV. V lost 6 bases and J 0 bases, leaving 12 bases between the germline ends. This CDR3 has 14 amino acids. CDR3 protein: CASSSGSLSYEQYF. The CDR3 DNA reads TGTGCCAGCAGTTCCGGGTCCCTCTCCTACGAGCAGTACTTC.

About this clone itself: Additional DNA sequences in this sample encode the identical CDR3. The chain recombines TRBV5-1 with TRBJ2-1, with 12 positions matching TRBD1. CDR3 length equals 16 residues. V trimming: 4 bases; J trimming: 6 bases; junction bases outside the gene matches: 8. CDR1 and CDR2 (germline): SGHRS, YFSETQ. The CDR3 DNA follows: TGCGCCAGCAGCCTTTCCGGGACAGGGGGCAGCAATGAGCAGTTCTTC. It translates to CASSLSGTGGSNEQFF.

This sequence joins TRBV6-5 and TRBJ1-6; D remains unclear. V was cut by 6 bases and J by 3 bases, with 12 bases left in between. The germline gives CDR1 MNHEY, CDR2 SVGAGI. The CDR3 totals 15 residues. The CDR3: CASSRTGNYNSPLHF. In DNA form, the CDR3 reads TGTGCCAGCAGCCGAACTGGGAACTATAATTCACCCCTCCACTTT.

The sample holds one count of this clone. Possible read error: a much larger clone is one base away. The same CDR3 is also encoded by other DNA sequences in this sample. The rearrangement joins TRBV2 to TRBJ1-1; D gene uncertain. The CDR3 has 13 residues. Between the trimmed V and J ends, which lost 1 base and 1 base, there was a span of 4 bases. Germline assignment: CDR1 SNHLY and CDR2 FYNNEI. The CDR3 loop is CASSEEQNTEAFF. The CDR3 DNA sequence: TGTGCCAGCAGTGAAGAGCAGAACACTGAAGCTTTCTTT.

Of note for this clone: A junction end diverges from the germline sequence, so it may reflect a read error. The chain carries TRBV7-7 and TRBJ1-4; D gene ambiguous. Germline CDR1 and CDR2: SSHAT and FNYEAQ (reference sequence). The CDR3 runs to 15 residues. The CDR3: CASSLGQAFNEKLFF. In nucleotides, the CDR3 is TGTGCTAGCAGCTTAGGGCAGGCCTTTAATGAAAAACTGTTTTTT.

Comments on this clone: An end of the junction does not agree with germline; a read error may underlie this. The V gene is TRBV29-1, the J gene TRBJ2-7; 8 bases are shared with TRBD2. This CDR3 region has 16 residues. The germline V gene has CDR1 SQVTM and CDR2 ANQGSEA. Here the CDR3 reads CSVEGGRSGGTYEQYF. CDR3 bases: TGCAGCGTCGAAGGTGGGAGGAGCGGGGGAACCTACGAGCAGTACTTC.

This clone appeared once. V usage is TRBV30 and J usage is TRBJ2-5; no clear D gene. The CDR3 contains 15 residues. V was pared by 0 bases and J by 4 bases, with 15 bases between. Per the germline V gene, CDR1 is GTSNPN and CDR2 is SVGIG (reference sequence). This chain's CDR3 is CAWSVHPGLAETQYF. For the CDR3, the DNA is TGTGCCTGGAGTGTACATCCAGGCCTCGCAGAGACCCAGTACTTC.

V and J are TRBV5-4 and TRBJ2-1, with D possibly TRBD2 on 7 matching bases. V was clipped by 3 bases and J by 3 bases, with 13 bases between them. In germline, CDR1 is SGHNT, CDR2 YYREEE (reference sequence). The CDR3 is 15 amino acids. CDR3 sequence: CASSSQGTIYNEQFF. The CDR3 coding sequence is TGTGCCAGCAGCTCCCAGGGGACTATCTACAATGAGCAGTTCTTC.

The rearrangement links TRBV7-8 to TRBJ1-2, with D possibly being TRBD1 (6 bases). V lost 4 bases and J lost 8, with 14 bases in between. The germline gives CDR1 SGHVS, CDR2 FQNEAQ. This CDR3 region has 13 residues. The CDR3 spells CASSSRWGRGYTF. The CDR3 region has the DNA TGTGCCAGCAGCTCGAGGTGGGGGCGAGGCTACACCTTC.

This sequence joins TRBV6-6 and TRBJ1-5, with D maybe TRBD1 (5 bases). Between the trimmed V and J ends, which lost 4 bases and 6 bases, there was a span of 16 bases. Germline-derived CDR1 and CDR2 are MNHNY and SVGAGI (reference sequence). The CDR3 is 15 amino acids. This chain's CDR3 is CASSSLGGAGQPQHF. The CDR3 bases are TGTGCCAGCAGTTCCCTGGGGGGTGCCGGTCAGCCCCAGCATTTT.

The CDR3 sequence: CSVFTKFADTQYF. CDR3 in DNA: TGCAGCGTATTCACCAAATTTGCGGATACGCAGTATTTT. The V and J genes are TRBV29-1 and TRBJ2-3; D remains unclear. The CDR3 totals 13 residues. The germline V gene encodes CDR1 SQVTM and CDR2 ANQGSEA. The germline V and J ends were trimmed by 6 bases and 6 bases, with 16 bases remaining between them.

J is TRBJ2-5 and V is TRBV28; no reliable D call. The CDR3 has 14 amino acids. The germline gives CDR1 MDHEN, CDR2 SYDVKM. V was pared by 4 bases and J by 1 base, with 10 bases between. The CDR3 DNA is TGTGCCAGCAGTTCAGTGGGAATCCAAGAGACCCAGTACTTC. Residues: CASSSVGIQETQYF.

The V gene is TRBV7-9, the J gene TRBJ2-3, with D maybe TRBD2 (6 bases). The CDR3 is 14 amino acids. The germline CDR1 and CDR2 sequences are SEHNR and FQNEAQ (reference sequence). Deletions cut 3 bases from V and 6 bases from J, with 13 bases between. This chain's CDR3 is CASSLGGAGDTQYF. For the CDR3, the DNA is TGTGCCAGCAGCTTGGGCGGGGCGGGGGATACGCAGTATTTT.

This clone was seen a handful of times. J is TRBJ2-5 and V is TRBV30; 8 nucleotides line up with TRBD1. The germline V gene encodes CDR1 GTSNPN and CDR2 SVGIG (reference sequence). V dropped 5 bases and J dropped 4; count of bases not matched to a gene: 6. The CDR3 loop spans 13 amino acids. The CDR3 DNA reads TGTGCCTGGCGTGACAGGGGACTAGAGACCCAGTACTTC. Translation gives CAWRDRGLETQYF.

The gene calls are TRBV7-9 and TRBJ2-5, with 7 bases identical to TRBD2. V trimming: 1 base; J trimming: 5 bases; junction bases outside the gene matches: 7. In germline, CDR1 is SEHNR, CDR2 FQNEAQ (reference sequence). This CDR3 spans 15 amino acids. The CDR3 protein is CASSLVTGGTETQYF. In DNA, the CDR3 is TGTGCCAGCAGCTTAGTAACCGGGGGGACGGAGACCCAGTACTTC.

About this clone: This sample also contains other DNA sequences that code for the same CDR3. This chain joins TRBV10-3 and TRBJ1-5; a possible D gene is TRBD1 (5 bases). V was shortened by 3 bases and J by 4 bases, with 7 bases between the two germline ends. The CDR3 contains 13 residues. Germline-derived CDR1 and CDR2 are ENHRY and SYGVKD. The CDR3 region has the DNA TGTGCCATCAGTGATGGGGGGAATCAGCCCCAGCATTTT. Amino acid sequence: CAISDGGNQPQHF.

This chain connects TRBV5-1 to TRBJ2-7; TRBD2 matches 8 bases. The CDR3 sequence is 14 residues long. Germline V gene data show CDR1 as SGHRS and CDR2 as YFSETQ. J was trimmed by 7 bases and V by 2 bases; bases with no gene match: 8. The CDR3 loop is CASSLGAGVGEQYF. The DNA of the CDR3 is TGCGCCAGCAGCTTAGGAGCGGGAGTGGGGGAGCAGTACTTC.

In the case of this clone: Within the sample, other DNA sequences also encode this same CDR3. This chain joins TRBV11-2 and TRBJ2-3, with TRBD2 matching over 8 bases. The germline gives CDR1 SGHAT, CDR2 FQNNGV. This CDR3 region has 15 residues. V was clipped by 1 base and J by 3 bases; unmatched bases: 3. CDR3 DNA sequence: TGTGCCAGCAGCTTAGCGGGAGGGCCGACAGATACGCAGTATTTT. This gives the protein CASSLAGGPTDTQYF.

Comment on this clone: Other nucleotide sequences in the sample specify the same CDR3. The chain couples TRBV28 to TRBJ1-2; D unclear. The CDR3 runs to 13 residues. The V end was cut by 3 bases, the J end by 2 bases, with 7 bases between. The germline gives CDR1 MDHEN, CDR2 SYDVKM. The CDR3 DNA reads TGTGCCAGCAGTTTTGCCGGGAACTATGGCTACACCTTC. Its protein product is CASSFAGNYGYTF.

CDR3 sequence (DNA): TGTGCCAGCAGACCCACGGGGGCCACTAATGAAAAACTGTTTTTT. Protein product: CASRPTGATNEKLFF. The chain joins TRBV6-5 to TRBJ1-4; D is possibly TRBD1 (6 bases). The CDR3 consists of 15 residues. From germline, CDR1 is MNHEY and CDR2 SVGAGI. V lost 6 bases to trimming and J lost 2 bases, with 13 bases between them.

This clone was seen once. Here the CDR3 DNA reads TGTGCCAGCAGTGAAGGCCCTAACCAAGGAAACACCATATATTTT. Residues: CASSEGPNQGNTIYF. V and J are TRBV25-1 and TRBJ1-3; D is ambiguous. The CDR3 is made up of 15 amino acids. Germline CDR1 and CDR2: MGHDK and SYGVNS. Trimming removed 2 bases at V and 4 bases at J, with 12 bases between.

The chain has TRBV18 and TRBJ2-1; 7 bases align to TRBD1. The CDR3 is 14 amino acids. The germline V gene has CDR1 KGHSH and CDR2 LQKENI. J was trimmed by 5 bases and V by 4 bases; bases with no gene match: 5. The CDR3 sequence: CASSLPGQHNEQFF. For the CDR3, the DNA is TGTGCCAGCTCACTGCCGGGACAGCACAATGAGCAGTTCTTC.